The clone carrying this TCR beta chain was counted a few times. The record originates from a study of radiotherapy plus CTLA-4 blockade in lung cancer. The CDR3 loop spans 15 amino acids. With V trimmed by 7 bases and J by 7 bases, 11 bases remained unmatched. The V gene's germline CDR1 is SNHLY and CDR2 FYNNEI. Sequencing used immunoSEQ multiplex PCR; TCRdb keeps in-frame clones, though not all of them. The sample contains about 28,000 clones, over 60% of which appear only once. The source of this sequence is a human donor with non-small cell lung cancer that progressed on radiotherapy plus ipilimumab. The V gene is TRBV2, the J gene TRBJ1-5; 9 bases are a match to TRBD1. Specimen: peripheral blood, collected from a patient treated with radiotherapy plus ipilimumab. CDR3 amino acids: CASNLPGQGNQPQHF. The CDR3 nucleotides read TGTGCCAGCAACTTACCGGGACAGGGTAACCAGCCCCAGCATTTT. The complete variable domain, with remaining parts taken from reference TRBV2 and TRBJ1-5, reads EPEVTQTPSHQVTQMGQEVILRCVPISNHLYFYWYRQILGQKVEFLVSFYNNEISEKSEIFDDQFSVERPDGSNFTLKIRSTKLEDSAMYFCASNLPGQGNQPQHFGDGTRLSIL.